This T cell receptor beta chain was identified during a study of T-cell memory formation after mild COVID-19. Using constant-segment primers, 5'RACE produced TCR alpha and TCR beta cDNA libraries carrying sample barcodes and UMIs. TCRdb passed the 5' RACE reads through MiXCR, listing each CDR3 protein once. The sample gives roughly 620,000 distinct CDR3 sequences, more than 15% of which show up once; 12% is in the top ten. Study results and limitations: Chiefly within CM and EM were the contracting CD4+ clones; CD8+ ones were within EMRA. There were some responding clones in pre-infection memory, which suggested that cross-reactive memory had joined.

Notes on this clonotype: What it binds is not known.

This CDR3 is built from 16 residues. Losses at the gene ends were 6 bases for V and 1 base for J; bases not matched to a gene: 10. Per germline, CDR1 SEHNR and CDR2 FQNEAQ (reference sequence). The receptor was isolated from an adult woman who had mild COVID-19 (a few samples of this study predate the infection). Cell type and time point are not known. Sequencing was done on a sample of PBMCs or a T cell subset sorted from them (not recorded which). V gene TRBV7-9 combines with J gene TRBJ2-3; 7 bases fit TRBD2. This CDR3 is CASRSTGGIRTDTQYF. The DNA for the CDR3 is TGTGCCAGCAGGTCCACCGGGGGGATTCGCACAGATACGCAGTATTTT.